This is a list of T cell receptor beta chains from one sample in a study of cytomegalovirus exposure and HLA in healthy donors. Generated by immunoSEQ multiplex PCR, the TCRdb table keeps only in-frame clones and is missing some. There are approximately 190,000 clones in the sample; more than 70% occur only once, and around 1.6% lies in the top ten. Material for sequencing was PBMCs. The receptors come from a middle-aged man in good health and CMV-seropositive. Each CDR3 is given with its conserved first and last residue. The order of the fields is D gene, J gene, clone size, V gene, CDR3 DNA, CDR3 protein. D genes are given only for firm matches. Clone size is shown for a subset of rows, as once, few, many or a class of expanded clone.

>TRBD2|TRBJ2-1|-|TRBV5-1
TGCGCCAGCAGCTCTGGACTAGCGGACTACAATGAGCAGTTCTTC
CASSSGLADYNEQFF
>TRBD2|TRBJ2-7|-|TRBV5-1
TGCGCCAGCCGAGCGGGAGTGGGTGCCTCCTACGAGCAGTACTTC
CASRAGVGASYEQYF
>-|TRBJ2-7|-|TRBV5-6
TGTGCCAGCAGCTTGGGGTGGACTTACTCCTACGAGCAGTACTTC
CASSLGWTYSYEQYF
>TRBD2|TRBJ2-1|-|TRBV29-1
TGCAGCGTTGAACTACCACTAGCGGGAGTGCGCAATGAGCAGTTCTTC
CSVELPLAGVRNEQFF
>TRBD1|TRBJ2-2|once|TRBV5-1
TGCGCCAGCAGCATCACAGGGGGCAGGACCGGGGAGCTGTTTTTT
CASSITGGRTGELFF
>-|TRBJ1-1|-|TRBV6-5
TGTGCCAGCAGAGAGGTCGGTGAAGCTTTCTTT
CASREVGEAFF
>-|TRBJ2-2|-|TRBV5-1
TGCGCCAGCAAAACAGGCTATCCGAACACCGGGGAGCTGTTTTTT
CASKTGYPNTGELFF
>-|TRBJ1-4|-|TRBV5-6
TGTGCCAGCAGCAAACGGGACACGTACAAAAATGAAAAACTGTTTTTT
CASSKRDTYKNEKLFF
>TRBD1|TRBJ2-2|-|TRBV7-8
TGTGCCAGCAGCATCTACAGGGGGCGGAACACCGGGGAGCTGTTTTTT
CASSIYRGRNTGELFF
>TRBD1|TRBJ1-2|-|TRBV6-1
TGTGCCAGCAGTGACTGGGCAGGGGGAGGTGGCTACACCTTC
CASSDWAGGGGYTF
>-|TRBJ2-2|once|TRBV10-3
TGTGCCATCAGCCCGGGACTCTTCACCGGGGAGCTGTTTTTT
CAISPGLFTGELFF
>-|TRBJ2-1|-|TRBV5-1
TGCGCCAGCAGCTTGGCCGTCCGAAGCGACAATGAGCAGTTCTTC
CASSLAVRSDNEQFF
>TRBD2|TRBJ2-1|-|TRBV5-4
TGTGCCAGCAGCTTTTTTTTGCGGGAGGGGAACAATGAGCAGTTCTTC
CASSFFLREGNNEQFF
>-|TRBJ2-5|-|TRBV5-4
TGTGCCAGCAGCTTGCTTCAGGATCCTGGGGAGACCCAGTACTTC
CASSLLQDPGETQYF
>-|TRBJ2-1|once|TRBV30
TGTGCCTGGAGTTTCACAGGGAATGAGCAGTTCTTC
CAWSFTGNEQFF
>TRBD1|TRBJ2-7|-|TRBV9
TGTGCCAGCAGCGTAGGGGCAGGGGGCTCCTACGAGCAGTACTTC
CASSVGAGGSYEQYF
>TRBD1|TRBJ2-7|-|TRBV29-1
TGCAGCGTTGGCGGGGTGGACAGGGGAGCCCCTCACGAGCAGTACTTC
CSVGGVDRGAPHEQYF
>-|TRBJ2-6|few|TRBV9
TGTGCCAGCAGCGTACGCAGGGTCTCTGGGGCCAACGTCCTGACTTTC
CASSVRRVSGANVLTF
>-|TRBJ1-2|-|TRBV6-5
TGTGCCAGCAGTGGGACGAAACAGGGATCTGGCTACACCTTC
CASSGTKQGSGYTF
>TRBD1|TRBJ1-1|few|TRBV7-9
TGTGCCGGGTCTGGACAGGACGTTAGAACGAACACTGAAGCTTTCTTT
CAGSGQDVRTNTEAFF
>-|TRBJ2-2|-|TRBV6-5
TGTGCCAGCAGGGCGGACAGCTCGGCCACCGGGGAGCTGTTTTTT
CASRADSSATGELFF
>TRBD2|TRBJ2-1|-|TRBV2
TGTGCCAGCAGGGGGAGGGGTGTTTACAATGAGCAGTTCTTC
CASRGRGVYNEQFF
>TRBD2|TRBJ2-3|-|TRBV6-6
TGTGCCAGCAGTGTTAGCGGGAGGGATACGCAGTATTTT
CASSVSGRDTQYF
>-|TRBJ2-7|-|TRBV28
TGTGCCAGCAGTTTAAGGAGGAACGAGCAGTACTTC
CASSLRRNEQYF
>-|TRBJ2-7|-|TRBV5-5
TGTGCCAGCAGCTTGCTCTCAATGGGGCCCTACGAGCAGTACTTC
CASSLLSMGPYEQYF
>TRBD1|TRBJ1-4|-|TRBV5-4
TGTGCCAGCAGCTTGCAACAGGGGAATGAAAAACTGTTTTTT
CASSLQQGNEKLFF
>TRBD2|TRBJ2-7|-|TRBV19
TGTGCCAGTAGTGGCCGACTAGCGGGAGGCGAGCAGTACTTC
CASSGRLAGGEQYF
>-|TRBJ2-7|-|TRBV28
TGTGCCAGCAGCCTCAGGGCCTACAAGCAGTACTTC
CASSLRAYKQYF
>-|TRBJ1-1|-|TRBV28
TGTGCCAGCAGTCTAATGACTGAAGCTTTCTTT
CASSLMTEAFF
>-|TRBJ1-3|-|TRBV6-6
TGTGCCAGCAGTCGCCGGGGGATTGAGGGAAACACCATATATTTT
CASSRRGIEGNTIYF
>TRBD1|TRBJ1-1|-|TRBV5-1
TGCGCCAGCAGCTTGGTGACAGGGCCCATGAACACTGAAGCTTTCTTT
CASSLVTGPMNTEAFF
>TRBD1|TRBJ1-1|-|TRBV18
TGTGCCAGCTCTTACCAAGGGGGCGGGAACACTGAAGCTTTCTTT
CASSYQGGGNTEAFF
>-|TRBJ1-1|-|TRBV27
TGTGCCAGCAGTTGGGGGGACGGAGGGACTGAAGCTTTCTTT
CASSWGDGGTEAFF
>-|TRBJ2-1|-|TRBV10-1
TGCGCCAGCAGTGAGTCGAGGGGGAACCCCAAGCAGTTCTTC
CASSESRGNPKQFF
>-|TRBJ2-3|-|TRBV7-9
TGTGCCAGCAGCTCAACAGATACGCAGTATTTT
CASSSTDTQYF
>TRBD2|TRBJ2-1|-|TRBV19
TGTGCCAGTACCCTCAGCGGGAGCTCCTACAATGAGCAGTTCTTC
CASTLSGSSYNEQFF
>TRBD2|TRBJ2-3|once|TRBV4-3
TGCGCCAGCAGCCAAGATAACGGGGGAGGGACGCAGTATTTT
CASSQDNGGGTQYF
>-|TRBJ1-4|once|TRBV18
TGTGCCAGCTCATCGACAGGTCTGGTGGGCGAAAAACTGTTTTTT
CASSSTGLVGEKLFF
>TRBD1|TRBJ1-1|-|TRBV5-5
TGTGCCAGCAGCCCGGGGACAGGGTCGGTCGGTCCTGAAGCTTTCTTT
CASSPGTGSVGPEAFF
>TRBD2|TRBJ2-1|few|TRBV27
TGTGCCAGCAGTTTAGACCCTCCGGGAGGTATTTACAATGAGCAGTTCTTC
CASSLDPPGGIYNEQFF
>TRBD2|TRBJ2-7|-|TRBV27
TGTGCCAGCAGTTTAGTAACTAGCGGTAGCTCCTACGAGCAGTACTTC
CASSLVTSGSSYEQYF
>TRBD2|TRBJ2-1|few|TRBV7-8
TGTGCCAGCAGCTCGATCGTGACTAGCGGGTACAATGAGCAGTTCTTC
CASSSIVTSGYNEQFF
>TRBD1|TRBJ1-2|-|TRBV7-9
TGTGCCAGCAGCTTGGAGACAGGGCATGGCTACACCTTC
CASSLETGHGYTF
>TRBD2|TRBJ2-7|few|TRBV5-1
TGCGCCAGCAGCCAACGGACTAGCGGGACCACCTACGAGCAGTACTTC
CASSQRTSGTTYEQYF
>-|TRBJ1-1|-|TRBV27
TGTGCCAGCAGTGCTGACATCGTCACTGAAGCTTTCTTT
CASSADIVTEAFF
>TRBD1|TRBJ1-2|-|TRBV27
TGTGCCAGCAGTTTTCAGGGGGCGGGTTATGGCTACACCTTC
CASSFQGAGYGYTF
>-|TRBJ2-1|-|TRBV15
TGTGCCACCAGCACCGGCGGGGGCCTATTATACAATGAGCAGTTCTTC
CATSTGGGLLYNEQFF
>-|TRBJ2-3|once|TRBV5-4
TGTGCCAGCAGCGATAGGGGAACAGATACGCAGTATTTT
CASSDRGTDTQYF
>-|TRBJ2-5|-|TRBV13
TGTGCCAGCAGCTTAGGCCGGGGTAGGGAGACCCAGTACTTC
CASSLGRGRETQYF
>TRBD2|TRBJ2-2|-|TRBV7-7
TGTGCTAGCAGCCCGACCCGGAGACTAGCGGGAGGGCCGGGCACCGGGGAGCTGTTTTTT
CASSPTRRLAGGPGTGELFF
>TRBD2|TRBJ2-5|-|TRBV27
TGTGCCAGCTCTACTTGGACTAGCGGGAAGGGTGAGACCCAGTACTTC
CASSTWTSGKGETQYF
>-|TRBJ1-1|once|TRBV5-1
TGCGCCAGCAGCTTGGATGGGTTAGGGGCGAACACTGAAGCTTTCTTT
CASSLDGLGANTEAFF
>TRBD1|TRBJ2-3|-|TRBV11-3
TGTGCCAGCAGCCGAGGACAGGGGAACACAGATACGCAGTATTTT
CASSRGQGNTDTQYF